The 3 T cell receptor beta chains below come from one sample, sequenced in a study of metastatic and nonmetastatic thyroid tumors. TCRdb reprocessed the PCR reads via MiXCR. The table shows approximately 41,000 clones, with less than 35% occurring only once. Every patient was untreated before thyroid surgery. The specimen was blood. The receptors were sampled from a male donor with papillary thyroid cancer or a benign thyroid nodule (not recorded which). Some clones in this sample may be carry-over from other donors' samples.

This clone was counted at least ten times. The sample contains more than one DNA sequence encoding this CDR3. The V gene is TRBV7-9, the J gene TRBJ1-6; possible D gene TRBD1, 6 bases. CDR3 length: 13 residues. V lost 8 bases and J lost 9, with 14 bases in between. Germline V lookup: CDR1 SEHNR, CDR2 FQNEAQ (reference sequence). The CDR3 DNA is TGTGCCAGCGTAGGGGGATTGGGTTCACCCCTCCACTTT. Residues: CASVGGLGSPLHF.

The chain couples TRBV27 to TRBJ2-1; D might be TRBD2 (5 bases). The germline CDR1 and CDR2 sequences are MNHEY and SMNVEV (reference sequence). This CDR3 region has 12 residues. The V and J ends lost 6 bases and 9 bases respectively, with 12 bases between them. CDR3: CASREARGEQFF. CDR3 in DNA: TGTGCCAGCAGAGAAGCACGGGGTGAGCAGTTCTTC.

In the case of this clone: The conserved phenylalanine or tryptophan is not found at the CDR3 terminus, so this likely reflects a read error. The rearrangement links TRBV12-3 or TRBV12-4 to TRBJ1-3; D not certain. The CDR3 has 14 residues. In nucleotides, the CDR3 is TGTGCCAGCAGTTTGACGGCCTCTGGAAACACAATATATGTT. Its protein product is CASSLTASGNTIYV.